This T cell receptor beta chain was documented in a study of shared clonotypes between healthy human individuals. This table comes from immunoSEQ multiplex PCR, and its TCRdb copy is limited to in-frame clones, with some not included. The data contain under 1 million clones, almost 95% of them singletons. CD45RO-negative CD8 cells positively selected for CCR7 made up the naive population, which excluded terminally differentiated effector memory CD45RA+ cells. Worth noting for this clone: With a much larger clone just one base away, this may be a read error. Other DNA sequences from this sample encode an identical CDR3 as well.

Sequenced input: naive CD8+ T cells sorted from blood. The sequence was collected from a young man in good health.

CDR3 region: CASSFHYGYTF. CDR3 DNA sequence: TGTGCCAGCAGTTTCCACTATGGCTACACCTTC. The chain carries TRBV28 and TRBJ1-2; D is unclear. The ends were cut back, 3 bases at V and 3 bases at J, with 2 bases in the middle. CDR1 and CDR2 from the germline V gene are MDHEN and SYDVKM. This CDR3 spans 11 amino acids.